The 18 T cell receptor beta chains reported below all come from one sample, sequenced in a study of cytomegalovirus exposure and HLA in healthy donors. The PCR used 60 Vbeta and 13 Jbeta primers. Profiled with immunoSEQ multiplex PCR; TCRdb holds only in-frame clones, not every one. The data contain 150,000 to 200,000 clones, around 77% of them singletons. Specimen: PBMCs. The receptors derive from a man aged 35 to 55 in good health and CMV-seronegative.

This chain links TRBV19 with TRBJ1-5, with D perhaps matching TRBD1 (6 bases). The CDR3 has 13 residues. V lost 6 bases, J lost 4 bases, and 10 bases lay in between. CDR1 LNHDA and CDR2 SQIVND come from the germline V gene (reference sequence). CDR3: CASSNRANQPQHF. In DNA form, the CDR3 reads TGTGCCAGTAGCAACAGGGCGAATCAGCCCCAGCATTTT.

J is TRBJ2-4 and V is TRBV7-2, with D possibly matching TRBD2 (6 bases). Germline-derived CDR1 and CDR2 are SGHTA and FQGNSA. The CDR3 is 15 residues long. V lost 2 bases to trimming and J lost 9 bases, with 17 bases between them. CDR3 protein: CASSLFSEGLCIQYF. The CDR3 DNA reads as TGTGCCAGCAGCTTATTCTCGGAGGGCCTATGCATTCAGTACTTC.

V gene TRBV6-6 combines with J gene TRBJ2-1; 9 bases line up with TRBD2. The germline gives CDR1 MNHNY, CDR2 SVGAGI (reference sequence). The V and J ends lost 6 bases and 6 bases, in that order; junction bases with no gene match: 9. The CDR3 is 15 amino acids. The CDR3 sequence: CASSRQIAGANEQFF. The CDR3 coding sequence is TGTGCCAGCAGCCGTCAAATAGCGGGAGCCAATGAGCAGTTCTTC.

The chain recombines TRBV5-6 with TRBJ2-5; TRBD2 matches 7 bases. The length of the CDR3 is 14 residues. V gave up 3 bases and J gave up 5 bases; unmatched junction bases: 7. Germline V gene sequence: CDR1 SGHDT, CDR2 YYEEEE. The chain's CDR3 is CASSSDSGRETQYF. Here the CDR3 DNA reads TGTGCCAGCAGCTCGGACTCCGGGAGGGAGACCCAGTACTTC.

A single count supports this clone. This chain's CDR3 is CASRGTGGSGANVLTF. The CDR3, as DNA: TGTGCCAGCAGAGGGACAGGGGGCTCCGGGGCCAACGTCCTGACTTTC. This sequence joins TRBV2 and TRBJ2-6; 12 bases agree with TRBD1. Germline values: CDR1 SNHLY, CDR2 FYNNEI. The CDR3 is made up of 16 amino acids. Trimming cost V 6 bases and J 4 bases; bases outside gene matches: 4.

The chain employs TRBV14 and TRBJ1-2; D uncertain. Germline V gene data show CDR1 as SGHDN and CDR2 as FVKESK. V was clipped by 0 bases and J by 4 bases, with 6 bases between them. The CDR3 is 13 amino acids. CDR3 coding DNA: TGTGCCAGCAGCCAAGATCCAGTCTATGGCTACACCTTC. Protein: CASSQDPVYGYTF.

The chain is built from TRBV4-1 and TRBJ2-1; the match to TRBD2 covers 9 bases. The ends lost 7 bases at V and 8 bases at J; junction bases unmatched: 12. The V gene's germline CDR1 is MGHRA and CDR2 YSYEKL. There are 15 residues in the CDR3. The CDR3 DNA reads TGCGCCAGCACCATAAGCCCTAGCGGGACTGATGAGCAGTTCTTC. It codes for CASTISPSGTDEQFF.

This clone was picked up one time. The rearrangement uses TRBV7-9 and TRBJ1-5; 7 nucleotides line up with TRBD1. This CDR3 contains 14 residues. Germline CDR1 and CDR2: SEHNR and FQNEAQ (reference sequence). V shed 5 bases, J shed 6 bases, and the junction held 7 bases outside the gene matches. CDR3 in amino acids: CASSPTGFGQPQHF. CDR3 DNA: TGTGCCAGCAGCCCGACAGGGTTCGGTCAGCCCCAGCATTTT.

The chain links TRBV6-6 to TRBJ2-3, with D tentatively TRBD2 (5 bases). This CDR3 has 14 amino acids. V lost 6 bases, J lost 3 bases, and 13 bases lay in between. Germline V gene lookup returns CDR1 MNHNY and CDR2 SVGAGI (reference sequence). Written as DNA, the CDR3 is TGTGCCAGCAGCCAGCCGGGGAGAACAGATACGCAGTATTTT. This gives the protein CASSQPGRTDTQYF.

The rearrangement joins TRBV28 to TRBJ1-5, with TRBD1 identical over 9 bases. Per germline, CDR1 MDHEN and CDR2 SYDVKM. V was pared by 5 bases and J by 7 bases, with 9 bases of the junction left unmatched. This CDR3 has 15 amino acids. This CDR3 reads CASSRIDRGTQPQHF. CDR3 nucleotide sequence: TGTGCCAGCAGTCGCATAGACAGGGGGACACAGCCCCAGCATTTT.

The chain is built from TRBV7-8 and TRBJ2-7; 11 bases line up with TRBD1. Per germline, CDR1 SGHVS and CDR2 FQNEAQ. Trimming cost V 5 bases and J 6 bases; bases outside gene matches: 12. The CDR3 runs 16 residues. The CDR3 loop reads CASSPQRTGGYSEQYV. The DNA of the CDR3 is TGTGCCAGCAGCCCACAGAGGACAGGGGGCTACAGCGAGCAGTACGTC.

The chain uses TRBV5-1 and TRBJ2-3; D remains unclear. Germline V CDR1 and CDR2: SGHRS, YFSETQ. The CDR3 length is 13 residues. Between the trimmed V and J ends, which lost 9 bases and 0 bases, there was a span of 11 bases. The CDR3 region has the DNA TGCGCCACCGGTACCTTAAGCACAGATACGCAGTATTTT. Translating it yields CATGTLSTDTQYF.

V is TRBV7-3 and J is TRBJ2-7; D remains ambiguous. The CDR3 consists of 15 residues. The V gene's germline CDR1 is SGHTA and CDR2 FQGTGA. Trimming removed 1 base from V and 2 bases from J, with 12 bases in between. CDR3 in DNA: TGTGCCAGCAGCTTAAACTCGGGTTGGGCCTACGAGCAGTACTTC. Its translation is CASSLNSGWAYEQYF.

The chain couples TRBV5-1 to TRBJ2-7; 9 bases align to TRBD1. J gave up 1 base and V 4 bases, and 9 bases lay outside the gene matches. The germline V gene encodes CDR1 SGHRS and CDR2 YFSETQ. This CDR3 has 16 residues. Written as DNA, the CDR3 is TGCGCCAGCAGCCTCATGCCGGGACAGGGATCCTACGAGCAGTACTTC. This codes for CASSLMPGQGSYEQYF.

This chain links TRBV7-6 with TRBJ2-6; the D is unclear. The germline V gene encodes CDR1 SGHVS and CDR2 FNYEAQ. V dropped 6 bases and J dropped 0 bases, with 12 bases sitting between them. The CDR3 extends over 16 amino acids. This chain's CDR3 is CASSWQAISGANVLTF. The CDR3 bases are TGTGCCAGCAGTTGGCAGGCAATCTCTGGGGCCAACGTCCTGACTTTC.

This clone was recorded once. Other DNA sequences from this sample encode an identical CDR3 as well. The CDR3 spells CASSPGTGEETQYF. The CDR3 nucleotides are TGCGCCAGCAGCCCCGGGACAGGAGAAGAGACCCAGTACTTC. The chain joins TRBV5-1 to TRBJ2-5, with TRBD1 matching 8 bases. The CDR3 is made up of 14 amino acids. CDR1 is SGHRS and CDR2 is YFSETQ in the germline V gene. The V gene end was trimmed by 4 bases and the J gene end by 3 bases; junction bases not matched to a gene: 5.

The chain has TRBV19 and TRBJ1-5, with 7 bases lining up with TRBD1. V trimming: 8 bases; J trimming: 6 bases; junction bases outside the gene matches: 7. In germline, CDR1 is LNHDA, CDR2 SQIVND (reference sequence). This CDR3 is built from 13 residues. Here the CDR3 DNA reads TGTGCCAGTGGGGACAGATCAATTCAGCCCCAGCATTTT. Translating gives CASGDRSIQPQHF. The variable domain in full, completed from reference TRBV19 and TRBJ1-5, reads DGGITQSPKYLFRKEGQNVTLSCEQNLNHDAMYWYRQDPGQGLRLIYYSQIVNDFQKGDIAEGYSVSREKKESFPLTVTSAQKNPTAFYLCASGDRSIQPQHFGDGTRLSIL.

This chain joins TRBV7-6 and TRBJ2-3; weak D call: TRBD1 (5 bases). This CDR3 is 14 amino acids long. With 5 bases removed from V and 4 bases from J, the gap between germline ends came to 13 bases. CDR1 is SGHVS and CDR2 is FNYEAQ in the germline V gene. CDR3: CASSPLGPPDTQYF. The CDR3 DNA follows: TGTGCCAGCAGCCCCCTGGGGCCCCCAGATACGCAGTATTTT.